This T cell receptor (beta chain) was sequenced for a study of regulatory T cells in long-lasting Graves disease. Germline assignment: CDR1 MDHEN and CDR2 SYDVKM. V lost 4 bases and J 0 bases, leaving 15 bases between the germline ends. The CDR3 has 16 amino acids. Time point noted: persistent/refractory GD, antithyroid drugs over 5 years with positive TRAb. Scientists built the TCR library using RNA that was extracted from PBMCs. This clonotype was seen many times. Its antigen remains unidentified. Overall study findings and caveats: It was in persistent disease that TRBV28, TRBJ1-2 and TRBJ2-5 were favored.

Assembly of TCR beta libraries relied on iRepertoire HTBI primers together with Arm-PCR of CDR3 regions. One entry per CDR3 protein results from TCRdb running MiXCR on the multiplex PCR reads. The sample yields 430,000 or so distinct CDR3 sequences, roughly a fifth seen once. Sequences were derived from peripheral blood mononuclear cells (PBMCs), sampled when the disease was refractory, from a patient treated with antithyroid drugs. The chain recombines TRBV28 with TRBJ1-1; no firm D call. The clonotype comes from a female donor with Graves disease. CDR3 loop: CASSYVGFSLNTEAFF. CDR3 DNA: TGTGCCAGCAGTTATGTGGGGTTCTCTCTGAACACTGAAGCTTTCTTT.